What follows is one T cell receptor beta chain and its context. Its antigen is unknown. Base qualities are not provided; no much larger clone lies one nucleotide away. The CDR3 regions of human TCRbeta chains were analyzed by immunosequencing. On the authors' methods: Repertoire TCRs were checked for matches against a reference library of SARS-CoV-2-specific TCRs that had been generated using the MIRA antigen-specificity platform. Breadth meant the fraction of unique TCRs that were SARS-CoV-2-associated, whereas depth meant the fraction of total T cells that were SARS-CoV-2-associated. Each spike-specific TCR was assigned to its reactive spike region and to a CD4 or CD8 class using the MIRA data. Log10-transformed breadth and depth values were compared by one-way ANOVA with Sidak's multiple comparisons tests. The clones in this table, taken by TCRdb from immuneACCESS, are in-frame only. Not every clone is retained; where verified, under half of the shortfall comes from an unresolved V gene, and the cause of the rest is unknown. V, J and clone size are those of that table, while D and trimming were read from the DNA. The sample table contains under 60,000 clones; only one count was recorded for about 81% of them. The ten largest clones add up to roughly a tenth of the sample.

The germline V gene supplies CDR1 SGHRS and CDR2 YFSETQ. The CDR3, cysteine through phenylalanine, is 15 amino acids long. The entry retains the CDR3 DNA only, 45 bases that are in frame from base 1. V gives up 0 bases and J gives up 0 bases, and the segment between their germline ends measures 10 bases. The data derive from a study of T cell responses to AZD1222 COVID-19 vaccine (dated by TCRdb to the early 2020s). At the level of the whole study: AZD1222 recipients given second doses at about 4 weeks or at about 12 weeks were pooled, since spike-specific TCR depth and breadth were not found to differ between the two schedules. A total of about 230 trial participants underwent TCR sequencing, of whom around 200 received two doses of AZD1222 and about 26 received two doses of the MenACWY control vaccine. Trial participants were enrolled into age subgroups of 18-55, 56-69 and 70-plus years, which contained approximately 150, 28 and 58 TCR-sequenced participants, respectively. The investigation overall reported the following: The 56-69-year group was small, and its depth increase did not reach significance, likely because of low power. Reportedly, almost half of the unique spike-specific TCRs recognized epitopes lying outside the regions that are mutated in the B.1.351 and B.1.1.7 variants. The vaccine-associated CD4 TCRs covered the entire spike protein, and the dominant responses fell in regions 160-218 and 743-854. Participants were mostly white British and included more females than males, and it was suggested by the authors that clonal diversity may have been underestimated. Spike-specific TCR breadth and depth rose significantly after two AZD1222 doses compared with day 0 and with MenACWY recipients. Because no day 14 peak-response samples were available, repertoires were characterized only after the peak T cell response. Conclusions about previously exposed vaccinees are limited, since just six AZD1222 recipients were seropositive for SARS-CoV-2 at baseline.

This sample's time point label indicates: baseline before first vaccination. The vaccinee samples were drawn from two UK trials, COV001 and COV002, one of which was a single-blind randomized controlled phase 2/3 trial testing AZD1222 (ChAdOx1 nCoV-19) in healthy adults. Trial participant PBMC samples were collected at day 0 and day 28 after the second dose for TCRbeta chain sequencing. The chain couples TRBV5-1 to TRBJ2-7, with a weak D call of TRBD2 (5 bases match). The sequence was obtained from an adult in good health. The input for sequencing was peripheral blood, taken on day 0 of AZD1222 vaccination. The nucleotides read TGCGCCAGCAGCTTGGACGGGGTCAGCTCCTACGAGCAGTACTTC. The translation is CASSLDGVSSYEQYF.